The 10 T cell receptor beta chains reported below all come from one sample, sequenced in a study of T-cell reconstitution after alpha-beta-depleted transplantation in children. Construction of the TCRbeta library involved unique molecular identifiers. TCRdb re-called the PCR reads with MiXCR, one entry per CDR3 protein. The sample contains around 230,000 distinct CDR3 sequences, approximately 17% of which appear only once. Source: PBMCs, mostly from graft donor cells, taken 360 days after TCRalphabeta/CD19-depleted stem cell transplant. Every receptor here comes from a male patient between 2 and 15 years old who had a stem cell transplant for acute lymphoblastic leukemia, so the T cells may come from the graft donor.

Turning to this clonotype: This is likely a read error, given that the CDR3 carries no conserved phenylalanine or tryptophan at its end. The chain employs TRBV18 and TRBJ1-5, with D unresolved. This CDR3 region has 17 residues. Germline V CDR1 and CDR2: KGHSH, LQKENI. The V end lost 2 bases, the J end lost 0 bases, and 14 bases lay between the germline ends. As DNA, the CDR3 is TGTGCCAGCTCACCAAAGCCGGGAGCATATAGCAATCAGCCCCAGCATTAT. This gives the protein CASSPKPGAYSNQPQHY.

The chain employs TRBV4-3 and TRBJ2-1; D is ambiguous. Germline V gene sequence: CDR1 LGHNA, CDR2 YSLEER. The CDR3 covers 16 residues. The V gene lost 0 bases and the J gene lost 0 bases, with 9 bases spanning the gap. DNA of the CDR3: TGCGCCAGCAGCCAAGATCGTCGAAGCTCCTACAATGAGCAGTTCTTC. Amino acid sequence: CASSQDRRSSYNEQFF.

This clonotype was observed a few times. The CDR3 nucleotides read TGTGCCAGCTCACACAGCGAAGACCTAGGGTTCTTC. Amino acids: CASSHSEDLGFF. The chain combines TRBV18 with TRBJ2-1; D unresolved. V was shortened by 4 bases and J by 15 bases, with 16 bases between the two germline ends. This CDR3 is 12 amino acids long. Germline V lookup: CDR1 KGHSH, CDR2 LQKENI.

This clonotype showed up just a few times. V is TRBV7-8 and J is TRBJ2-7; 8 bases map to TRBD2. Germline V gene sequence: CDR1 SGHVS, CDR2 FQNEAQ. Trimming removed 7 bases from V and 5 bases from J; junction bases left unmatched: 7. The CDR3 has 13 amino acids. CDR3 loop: CASTTGLVNEQYF. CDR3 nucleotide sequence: TGTGCCAGCACTACGGGACTAGTAAACGAGCAGTACTTC.

This chain's CDR3 is CASSPRQVHTGELFF. The CDR3 DNA sequence: TGTGCCAGCAGTCCCAGACAGGTTCACACCGGGGAGCTGTTTTTT. The rearrangement links TRBV12-3 or TRBV12-4 to TRBJ2-2, with D possibly TRBD1 on 6 matching bases. This CDR3 has 15 amino acids. V was cut by 5 bases and J by 3 bases, with 13 bases left in between.

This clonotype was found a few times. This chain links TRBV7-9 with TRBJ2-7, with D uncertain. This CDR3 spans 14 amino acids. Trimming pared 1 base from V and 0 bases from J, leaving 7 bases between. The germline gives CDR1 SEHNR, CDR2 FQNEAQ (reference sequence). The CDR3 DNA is TGTGCCAGCAGCTTAGTTGGCTTCTCCTACGAGCAGTACTTC. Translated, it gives CASSLVGFSYEQYF.

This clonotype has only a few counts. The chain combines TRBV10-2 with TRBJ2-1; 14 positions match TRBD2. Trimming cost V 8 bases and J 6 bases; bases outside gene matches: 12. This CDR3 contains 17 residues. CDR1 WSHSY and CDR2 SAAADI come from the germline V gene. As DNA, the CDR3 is TGCGCCAGCGGGAAATCCTTGGGACTAGCGGGGGTCAATGAGCAGTTCTTC. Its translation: CASGKSLGLAGVNEQFF.

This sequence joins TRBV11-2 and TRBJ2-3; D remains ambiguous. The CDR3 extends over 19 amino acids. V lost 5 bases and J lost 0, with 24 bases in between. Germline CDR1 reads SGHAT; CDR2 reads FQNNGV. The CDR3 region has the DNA TGTGCCAGCAGCCCGAGCTTGGGGTTGGCCCCACAGAGCACAGATACGCAGTATTTT. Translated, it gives CASSPSLGLAPQSTDTQYF.

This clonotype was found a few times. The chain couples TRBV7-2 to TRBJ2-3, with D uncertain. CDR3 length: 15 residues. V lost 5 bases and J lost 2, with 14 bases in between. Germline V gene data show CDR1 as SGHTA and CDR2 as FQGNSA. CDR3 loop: CASSPPGSFTDTQYF. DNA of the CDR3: TGTGCCAGCAGCCCTCCGGGTTCCTTCACAGATACGCAGTATTTT.

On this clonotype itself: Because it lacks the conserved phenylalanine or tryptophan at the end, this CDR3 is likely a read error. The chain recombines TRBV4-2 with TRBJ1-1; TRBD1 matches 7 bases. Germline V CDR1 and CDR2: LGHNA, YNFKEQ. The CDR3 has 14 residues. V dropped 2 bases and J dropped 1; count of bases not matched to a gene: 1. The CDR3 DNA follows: TGTGCCAGCAGCCAAAGGGGGCGGAACACTGAAGCTTTCCTT. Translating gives CASSQRGRNTEAFL.